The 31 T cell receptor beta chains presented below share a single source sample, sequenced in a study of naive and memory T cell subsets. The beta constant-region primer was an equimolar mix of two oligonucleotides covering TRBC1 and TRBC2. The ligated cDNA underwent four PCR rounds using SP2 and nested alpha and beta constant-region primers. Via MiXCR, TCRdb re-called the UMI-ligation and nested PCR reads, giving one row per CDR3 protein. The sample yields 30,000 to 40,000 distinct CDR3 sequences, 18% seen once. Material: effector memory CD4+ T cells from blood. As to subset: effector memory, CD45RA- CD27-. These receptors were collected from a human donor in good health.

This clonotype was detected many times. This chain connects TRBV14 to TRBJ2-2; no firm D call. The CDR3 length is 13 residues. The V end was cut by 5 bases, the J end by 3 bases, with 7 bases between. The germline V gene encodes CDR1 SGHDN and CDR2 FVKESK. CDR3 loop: CASSVQYTGELFF. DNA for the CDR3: TGTGCCAGCAGCGTCCAGTACACCGGGGAGCTGTTTTTT.

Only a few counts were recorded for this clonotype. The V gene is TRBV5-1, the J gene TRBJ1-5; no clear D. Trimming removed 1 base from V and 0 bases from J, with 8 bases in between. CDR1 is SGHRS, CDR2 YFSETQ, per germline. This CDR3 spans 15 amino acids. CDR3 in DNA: TGCGCCAGCAGCTTGTCGGACGGTAGCAATCAGCCCCAGCATTTT. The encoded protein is CASSLSDGSNQPQHF.

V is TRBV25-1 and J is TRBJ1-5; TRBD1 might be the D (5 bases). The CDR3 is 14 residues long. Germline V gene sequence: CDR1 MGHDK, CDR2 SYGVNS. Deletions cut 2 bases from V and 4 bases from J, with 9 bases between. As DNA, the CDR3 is TGTGCCAGCAGTGAAGCAGGGTGGAATCAGCCCCAGCATTTT. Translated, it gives CASSEAGWNQPQHF.

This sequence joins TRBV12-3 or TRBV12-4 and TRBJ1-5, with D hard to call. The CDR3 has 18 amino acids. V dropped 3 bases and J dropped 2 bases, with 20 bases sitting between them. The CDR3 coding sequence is TGTGCCAGCAGTTTTTGGCAAGTCCCGAGGTCCGGCAATCAGCCCCAGCATTTT. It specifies CASSFWQVPRSGNQPQHF.

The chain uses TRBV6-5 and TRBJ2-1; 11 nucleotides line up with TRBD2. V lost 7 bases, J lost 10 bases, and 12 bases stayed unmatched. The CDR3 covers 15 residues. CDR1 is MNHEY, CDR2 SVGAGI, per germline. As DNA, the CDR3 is TGTGCCAGCACCCCGGGACTAGCGGTCCGGGGGGAGCAGTTCTTC. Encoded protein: CASTPGLAVRGEQFF.

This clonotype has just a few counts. Written as DNA, the CDR3 is TGTGCCAGCAGTTGGGGAGGGGGTTTCGGGGCTTTCTTT. Protein: CASSWGGGFGAFF. This chain uses TRBV28 with TRBJ1-1; possibly TRBD1 for D (6 bases). The CDR3 covers 13 residues. The germline CDR1 and CDR2 sequences are MDHEN and SYDVKM. V was clipped by 4 bases and J by 11 bases, with 17 bases between them.

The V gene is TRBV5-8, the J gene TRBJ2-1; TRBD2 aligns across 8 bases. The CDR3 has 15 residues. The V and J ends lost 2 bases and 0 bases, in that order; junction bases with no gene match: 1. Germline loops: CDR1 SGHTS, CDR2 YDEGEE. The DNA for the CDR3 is TGTGCCAGCAGCTTCAGCGGGAGCTCCTACAATGAGCAGTTCTTC. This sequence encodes CASSFSGSSYNEQFF.

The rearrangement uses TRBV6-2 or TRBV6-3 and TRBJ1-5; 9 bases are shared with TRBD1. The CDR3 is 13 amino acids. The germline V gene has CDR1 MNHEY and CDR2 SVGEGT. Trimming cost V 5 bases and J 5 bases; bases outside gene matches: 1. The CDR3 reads CASSTGGYQPQHF. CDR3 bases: TGTGCCAGCAGTACAGGGGGCTATCAGCCCCAGCATTTT.

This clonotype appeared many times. The CDR3 DNA reads TGTGCCAGCAGTTACCGCCCGGGACTAGCGGGAGGAAGCTCCTACGAGCAGTACTTC. The encoded protein is CASSYRPGLAGGSSYEQYF. This chain uses TRBV6-6 with TRBJ2-7; 15 nucleotides line up with TRBD2. Trimming cost V 2 bases and J 0 bases; bases outside gene matches: 8. The germline V gene has CDR1 MNHNY and CDR2 SVGAGI (reference sequence). The CDR3 is 19 amino acids.

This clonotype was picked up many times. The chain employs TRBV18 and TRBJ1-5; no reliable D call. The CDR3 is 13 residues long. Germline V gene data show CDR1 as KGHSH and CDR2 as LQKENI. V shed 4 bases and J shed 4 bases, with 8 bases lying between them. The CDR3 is CASSQGANQPQHF. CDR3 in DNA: TGTGCCAGCTCACAGGGAGCAAATCAGCCCCAGCATTTT.

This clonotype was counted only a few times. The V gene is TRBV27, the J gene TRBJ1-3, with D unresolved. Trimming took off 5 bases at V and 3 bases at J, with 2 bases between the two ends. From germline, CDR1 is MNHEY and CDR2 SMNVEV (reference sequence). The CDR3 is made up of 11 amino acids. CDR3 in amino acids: CASSRGNTIYF. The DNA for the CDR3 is TGTGCCAGCAGTCGTGGAAACACCATATATTTT.

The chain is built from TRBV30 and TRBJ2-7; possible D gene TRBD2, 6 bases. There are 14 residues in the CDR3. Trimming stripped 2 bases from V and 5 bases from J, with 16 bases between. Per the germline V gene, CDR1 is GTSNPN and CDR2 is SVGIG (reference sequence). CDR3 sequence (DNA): TGTGCCTGGAGTTCTCGGGACTCCCGAAACGAGCAGTACTTC. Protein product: CAWSSRDSRNEQYF.

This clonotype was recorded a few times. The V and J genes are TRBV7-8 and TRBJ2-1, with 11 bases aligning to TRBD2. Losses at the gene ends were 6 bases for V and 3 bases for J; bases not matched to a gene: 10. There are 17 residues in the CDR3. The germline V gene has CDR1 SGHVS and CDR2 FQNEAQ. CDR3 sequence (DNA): TGTGCCAGCAGTTGGGGACTAGCGGTTGGACTCTACAATGAGCAGTTCTTC. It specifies CASSWGLAVGLYNEQFF.

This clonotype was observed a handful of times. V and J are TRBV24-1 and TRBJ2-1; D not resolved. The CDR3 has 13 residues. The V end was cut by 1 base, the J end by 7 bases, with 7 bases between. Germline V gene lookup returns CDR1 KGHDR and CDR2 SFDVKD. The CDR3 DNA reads TGTGCCACCAGTGATTTCAACCTAAATGAGCAGTTCTTC. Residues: CATSDFNLNEQFF.

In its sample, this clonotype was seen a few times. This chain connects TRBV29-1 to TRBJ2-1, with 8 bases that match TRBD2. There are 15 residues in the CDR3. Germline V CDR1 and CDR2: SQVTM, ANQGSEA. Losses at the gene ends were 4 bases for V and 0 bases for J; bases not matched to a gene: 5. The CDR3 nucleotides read TGCAGCGTTGGCGGCGGGAGGAGCTCCTACAATGAGCAGTTCTTC. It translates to CSVGGGRSSYNEQFF.

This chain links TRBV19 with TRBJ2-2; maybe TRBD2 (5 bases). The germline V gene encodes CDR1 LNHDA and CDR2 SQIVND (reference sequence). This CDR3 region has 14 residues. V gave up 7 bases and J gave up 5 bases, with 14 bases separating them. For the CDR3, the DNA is TGTGCCAGTATTGAGGGAGCAGGAACCGGGGAGCTGTTTTTT. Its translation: CASIEGAGTGELFF.

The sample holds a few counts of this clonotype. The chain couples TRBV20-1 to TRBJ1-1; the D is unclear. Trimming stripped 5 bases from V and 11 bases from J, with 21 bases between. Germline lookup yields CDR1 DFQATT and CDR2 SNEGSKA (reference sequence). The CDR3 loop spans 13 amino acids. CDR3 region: CSAGAGSWARAFF. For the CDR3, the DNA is TGCAGTGCTGGAGCCGGCTCTTGGGCCAGGGCTTTCTTT.

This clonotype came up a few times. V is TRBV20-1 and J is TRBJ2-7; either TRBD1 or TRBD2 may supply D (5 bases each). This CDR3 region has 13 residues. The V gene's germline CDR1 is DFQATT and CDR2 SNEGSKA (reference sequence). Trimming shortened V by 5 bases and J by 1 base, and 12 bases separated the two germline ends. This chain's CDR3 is CSAVRDGSYEQYF. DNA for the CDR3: TGCAGTGCTGTCCGGGACGGATCCTACGAGCAGTACTTC.

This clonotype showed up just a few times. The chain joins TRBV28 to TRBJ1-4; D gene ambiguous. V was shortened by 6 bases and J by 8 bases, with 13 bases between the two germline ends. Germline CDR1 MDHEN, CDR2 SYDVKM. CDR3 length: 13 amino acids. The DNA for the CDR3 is TGTGCCAGCAGCCCGGGAGAGAGGGAAAAACTGTTTTTT. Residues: CASSPGEREKLFF.

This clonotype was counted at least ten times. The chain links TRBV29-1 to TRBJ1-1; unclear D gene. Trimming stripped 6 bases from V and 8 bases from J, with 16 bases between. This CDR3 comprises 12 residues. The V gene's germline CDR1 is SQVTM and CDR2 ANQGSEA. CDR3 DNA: TGCAGCGTGGTCATTTTGAACAAGGAAGCTTTCTTT. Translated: CSVVILNKEAFF.

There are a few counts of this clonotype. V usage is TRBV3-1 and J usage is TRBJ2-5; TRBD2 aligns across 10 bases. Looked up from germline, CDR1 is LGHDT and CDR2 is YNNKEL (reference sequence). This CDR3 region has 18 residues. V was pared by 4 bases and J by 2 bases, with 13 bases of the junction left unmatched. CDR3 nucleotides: TGTGCCAGCAGCCGAGGCTTGGCTAGCGGGAGACCTCAAGAGACCCAGTACTTC. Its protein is CASSRGLASGRPQETQYF.

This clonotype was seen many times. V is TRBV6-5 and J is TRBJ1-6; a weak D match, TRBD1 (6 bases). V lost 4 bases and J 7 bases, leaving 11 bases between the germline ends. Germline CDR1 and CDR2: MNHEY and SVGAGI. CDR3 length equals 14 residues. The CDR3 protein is CASSFQGQNSPLHF. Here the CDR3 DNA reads TGTGCCAGCAGTTTTCAGGGGCAGAATTCACCCCTCCACTTT.

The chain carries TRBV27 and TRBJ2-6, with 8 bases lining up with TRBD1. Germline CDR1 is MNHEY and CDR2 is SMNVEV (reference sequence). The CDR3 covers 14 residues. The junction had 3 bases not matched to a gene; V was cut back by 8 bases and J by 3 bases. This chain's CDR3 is CASGRGLGANVLTF. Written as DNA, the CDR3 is TGTGCCAGCGGCAGGGGGCTTGGGGCCAACGTCCTGACTTTC.

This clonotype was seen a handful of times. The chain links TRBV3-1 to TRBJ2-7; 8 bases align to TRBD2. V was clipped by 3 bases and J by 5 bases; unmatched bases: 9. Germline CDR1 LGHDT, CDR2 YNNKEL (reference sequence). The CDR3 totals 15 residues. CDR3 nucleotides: TGTGCCAGCAGCCATAACGCGGGAGGTATGAACGAGCAGTACTTC. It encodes CASSHNAGGMNEQYF.

The CDR3: CASSYQGTPTYEQYF. CDR3 DNA: TGTGCCAGCAGTTACCAGGGGACCCCCACCTACGAGCAGTACTTC. V is TRBV6-5 and J is TRBJ2-7, with a weak D call TRBD1 (6 bases). The CDR3 consists of 15 residues. Germline V gives CDR1 MNHEY, CDR2 SVGAGI. V was shortened by 2 bases and J by 2 bases, with 13 bases between the two germline ends.

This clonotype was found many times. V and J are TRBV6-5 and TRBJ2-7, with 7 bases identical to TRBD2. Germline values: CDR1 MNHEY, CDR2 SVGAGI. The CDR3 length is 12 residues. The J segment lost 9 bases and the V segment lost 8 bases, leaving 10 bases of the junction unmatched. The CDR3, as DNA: TGTGCCAGCCGCCGTCCCAGGGAGGGGCAGTACTTC. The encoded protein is CASRRPREGQYF.

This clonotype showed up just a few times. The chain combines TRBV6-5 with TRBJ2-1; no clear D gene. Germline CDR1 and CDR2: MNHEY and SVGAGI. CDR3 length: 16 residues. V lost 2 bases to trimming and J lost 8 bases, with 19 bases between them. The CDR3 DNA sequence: TGTGCCAGCAGTTACCGCGACTGGCGTCAAGGGTATGAGCAGTTCTTC. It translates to CASSYRDWRQGYEQFF.

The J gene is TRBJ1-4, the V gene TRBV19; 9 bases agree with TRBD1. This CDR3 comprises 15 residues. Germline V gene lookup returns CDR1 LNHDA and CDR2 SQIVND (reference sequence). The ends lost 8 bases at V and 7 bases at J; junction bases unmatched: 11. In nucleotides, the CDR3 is TGTGCCAGTCAGAAGCGGACAGGGGTCACTGAAAAACTGTTTTTT. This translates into CASQKRTGVTEKLFF.

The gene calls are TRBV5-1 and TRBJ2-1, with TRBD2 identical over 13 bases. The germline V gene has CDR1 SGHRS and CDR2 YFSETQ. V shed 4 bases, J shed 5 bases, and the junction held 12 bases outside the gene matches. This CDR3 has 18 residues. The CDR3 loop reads CASSSPVGLAGANNEQFF. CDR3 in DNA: TGCGCCAGCAGCAGCCCAGTAGGACTAGCGGGAGCCAACAATGAGCAGTTCTTC.

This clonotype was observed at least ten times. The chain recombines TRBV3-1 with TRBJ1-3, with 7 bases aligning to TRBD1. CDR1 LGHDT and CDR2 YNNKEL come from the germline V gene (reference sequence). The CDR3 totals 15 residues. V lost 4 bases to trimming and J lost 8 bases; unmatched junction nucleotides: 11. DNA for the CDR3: TGTGCCAGCAGCCCCCCCGGGACAGTGATCCACACCATATATTTT. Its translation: CASSPPGTVIHTIYF.

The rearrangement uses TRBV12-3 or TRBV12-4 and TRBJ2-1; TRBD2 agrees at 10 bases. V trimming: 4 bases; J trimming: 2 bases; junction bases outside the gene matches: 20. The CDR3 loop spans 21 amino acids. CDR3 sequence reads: CASSSFLLGARTSGTYNEQFF. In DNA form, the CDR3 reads TGTGCCAGCAGTTCCTTCCTATTGGGGGCTAGGACTAGCGGAACCTACAATGAGCAGTTCTTC.